This entry lists 10 T cell receptor beta chains sequenced from one sample in a study of patients and donors after allogeneic stem cell transplantation. From the RT-PCR reads, TCRdb called clonotypes with MiXCR, one entry per CDR3 protein. The sample carries some 90,000 distinct CDR3 sequences, under 50% recorded once. The source material was blood, either unsorted or a sorted T cell fraction (not recorded which). All receptors derive from a human donor who was either an allogeneic HSCT recipient or a stem cell or donor lymphocyte infusion donor (not recorded which). It is not recorded whose cells these are; they may come from a transplant donor.

The V gene is TRBV5-1, the J gene TRBJ2-3; tentative D call: TRBD1 (6 bases). Germline V gene lookup returns CDR1 SGHRS and CDR2 YFSETQ. CDR3 length: 15 amino acids. V gave up 1 base and J gave up 2 bases, with 11 bases separating them. This chain's CDR3 is CASSLLTGNTDTQYF. In DNA, the CDR3 is TGCGCCAGCAGCTTGCTCACAGGGAACACAGATACGCAGTATTTT. Full variable domain (rest looked up from reference TRBV5-1 and TRBJ2-3): KAGVTQTPRYLIKTRGQQVTLSCSPISGHRSVSWYQQTPGQGLQFLFEYFSETQRNKGNFPGRFSGRQFSNSRSEMNVSTLELGDSALYLCASSLLTGNTDTQYFGPGTRLTVL.

With regard to this clonotype: The junction and the germline gene differ at one end; a read error may be behind it. The gene calls are TRBV7-8 and TRBJ2-5; tentatively, D is TRBD2 (5 bases). Per germline, CDR1 SGHVS and CDR2 FQNEAQ. The CDR3 runs to 14 residues. CDR3 in DNA: TGTGTCAGCAGCCCAACCCCCCGGGGAGAGACCCAGTACTTC. Translation gives CVSSPTPRGETQYF.

The chain joins TRBV2 to TRBJ1-2; D is unclear. This CDR3 is 12 amino acids long. Germline CDR1 and CDR2: SNHLY and FYNNEI. The V end lost 7 bases, the J end lost 2 bases, and 8 bases lay between the germline ends. This chain's CDR3 is CASKGKNYGYTF. The CDR3 DNA follows: TGTGCCAGCAAAGGGAAGAACTATGGCTACACCTTC.

The CDR3 bases are TGTGCCAGCAGTGAAGCTGGCAGCAATCAGCCCCAGCATTTT. This gives the protein CASSEAGSNQPQHF. The chain has TRBV6-1 and TRBJ1-5, with no clear D. Per germline, CDR1 MNHNS and CDR2 SASEGT. The ends were cut back, 0 bases at V and 1 base at J, with 4 bases in the middle. This CDR3 comprises 14 residues.

The genes are TRBV4-3 and TRBJ1-3, with a possible D match to TRBD1 (5 bases). This CDR3 has 17 amino acids. Trimming pared 0 bases from V and 0 bases from J, leaving 12 bases between. The germline CDR1 and CDR2 sequences are LGHNA and YSLEER. CDR3 coding DNA: TGCGCCAGCAGCCAAGATCCTGGAACAGGCTCTGGAAACACCATATATTTT. Its translation: CASSQDPGTGSGNTIYF.

This chain joins TRBV20-1 and TRBJ1-6; the D gene is possibly TRBD1 (5 bases). This CDR3 has 17 residues. The V end lost 0 bases, the J end lost 0 bases, and 12 bases lay between the germline ends. Germline CDR1 is DFQATT and CDR2 is SNEGSKA (reference sequence). Here the CDR3 DNA reads TGCAGTGCTAGAGATATAGGAGGGGACTCCTATAATTCACCCCTCCACTTT. It specifies CSARDIGGDSYNSPLHF.

This chain uses TRBV28 with TRBJ1-5; D remains ambiguous. In germline, CDR1 is MDHEN, CDR2 SYDVKM. Trimming pared 8 bases from V and 7 bases from J, leaving 21 bases between. The CDR3 sequence is 15 residues long. The CDR3 protein is CASRSRPALGQPQHF. In DNA, the CDR3 is TGTGCCAGCCGTTCCCGGCCTGCCCTGGGGCAGCCCCAGCATTTT.

The chain links TRBV12-3 or TRBV12-4 to TRBJ2-1, with 11 nucleotides matching TRBD2. There are 16 residues in the CDR3. Trimming at V came to 2 bases and at J to 8 bases, leaving 8 bases not matched to a gene. CDR3 sequence reads: CASSLMVTSGGYEQFF. The CDR3 DNA reads TGTGCCAGCAGTTTAATGGTTACTAGCGGGGGCTATGAGCAGTTCTTC.

This chain connects TRBV18 to TRBJ1-6; no reliable D call. The CDR3 is 11 residues long. In germline, CDR1 is KGHSH, CDR2 LQKENI. The V end lost 3 bases, the J end lost 16 bases, and 10 bases lay between the germline ends. CDR3 loop: CASSPRVGLHF. The CDR3 DNA follows: TGTGCCAGCTCACCTCGGGTCGGACTCCACTTT.

The chain has TRBV28 and TRBJ1-6, with 8 bases aligning to TRBD1. V lost 7 bases and J lost 7; bases outside the gene matches: 9. CDR3 length equals 15 residues. Germline assignment: CDR1 MDHEN and CDR2 SYDVKM. This CDR3 is CASISSGGLNSPLHF. CDR3 coding DNA: TGTGCCAGCATCTCCTCAGGGGGCCTAAATTCACCCCTCCACTTT.